Each of the 24 T cell receptor beta chains below was sequenced from the same sample in a study of cytomegalovirus exposure and HLA in healthy donors. Primers included in the PCR were 60 Vbeta and 13 Jbeta primers. Repertoires were generated with immunoSEQ multiplex PCR, while TCRdb's copy carries only in-frame clones and drops some. The repertoire holds about 120,000 clones, with about 78% as singletons. Sequenced material: PBMCs. The receptors shown here come from a man aged 25-40 years in good health and CMV-seronegative.

This chain joins TRBV5-6 and TRBJ2-6; 7 nucleotides match TRBD1. With 6 bases clipped from V and 0 bases from J, the junction kept 12 bases outside the gene matches. This CDR3 is built from 18 residues. The germline V gene has CDR1 SGHDT and CDR2 YYEEEE. This CDR3 is CASTTRKGAFSGANVLTF. The CDR3 nucleotides are TGTGCCAGCACCACGAGGAAGGGGGCCTTCTCTGGGGCCAACGTCCTGACTTTC.

The chain has TRBV30 and TRBJ1-2; 10 nucleotides line up with TRBD1. CDR1 GTSNPN and CDR2 SVGIG come from the germline V gene (reference sequence). Trimming removed 7 bases from V and 4 bases from J; junction bases left unmatched: 6. CDR3 length: 13 amino acids. The CDR3, as DNA: TGTGCCTCCGACAGGGGGCGCGGCTATGGCTACACCTTC. Translation gives CASDRGRGYGYTF.

This chain links TRBV7-2 with TRBJ1-6, with 9 bases matching TRBD1. This CDR3 comprises 15 residues. In germline, CDR1 is SGHTA, CDR2 FQGNSA. J gave up 6 bases and V 5 bases, and 5 bases lay outside the gene matches. The CDR3 nucleotides read TGTGCCAGCAGCGCACAGGGACAGGGTAATTCACCCCTCCACTTT. Its translation is CASSAQGQGNSPLHF.

The V call is TRBV11-3, the J call TRBJ2-3; 10 bases are shared with TRBD2. The J segment lost 2 bases and the V segment lost 5 bases, leaving 1 base of the junction unmatched. CDR1 SGHNT and CDR2 YENEEA come from the germline V gene. This CDR3 spans 14 amino acids. The CDR3 here is CASSLAGDTDTQYF. The CDR3, as DNA: TGTGCCAGCAGCCTAGCGGGGGACACAGATACGCAGTATTTT.

This clone was picked up one time. This same CDR3 is encoded by further DNA sequences in the sample. This chain connects TRBV27 to TRBJ1-1, with unresolved D. Looked up from germline, CDR1 is MNHEY and CDR2 is SMNVEV (reference sequence). This CDR3 has 12 amino acids. Between the trimmed V and J ends, which lost 8 bases and 4 bases, there was a span of 11 bases. In DNA form, the CDR3 reads TGTGCCAGCCGTACGGGGAGCACTGAAGCTTTCTTT. Its protein product is CASRTGSTEAFF.

This chain uses TRBV7-8 with TRBJ2-3, with 11 bases fitting TRBD1. The CDR3 contains 17 residues. J lost 12 bases, V lost 1 base, and 15 bases had no gene match. CDR1 and CDR2 from the germline V gene are SGHVS and FQNEAQ. The chain's CDR3 is CASSLELMGPGQGVQYF. Written as DNA, the CDR3 is TGTGCCAGCAGCTTAGAATTGATGGGACCGGGACAGGGGGTACAGTATTTT.

The chain uses TRBV30 and TRBJ2-7; weak D call: TRBD1 (6 bases). Germline loops: CDR1 GTSNPN, CDR2 SVGIG (reference sequence). Trimming stripped 3 bases from V and 3 bases from J, with 12 bases between. This CDR3 has 13 amino acids. The CDR3: CAWRPRGYYEQYF. CDR3 DNA sequence: TGTGCCTGGAGACCCAGGGGATACTACGAGCAGTACTTC.

The chain has TRBV2 and TRBJ2-1; tentatively, D is TRBD2 (6 bases). Trimming removed 8 bases at V and 6 bases at J, with 8 bases between. The CDR3 contains 11 residues. The germline V gene has CDR1 SNHLY and CDR2 FYNNEI. The CDR3 DNA sequence: TGTGCCAGCGCGACTAGCAATGAGCAGTTCTTC. Encoded protein: CASATSNEQFF.

The table lists this clone with a count of one. This chain joins TRBV6-5 and TRBJ2-7, with D perhaps matching TRBD1 (7 bases). This CDR3 contains 13 residues. Trimming pared 5 bases from V and 2 bases from J, leaving 10 bases between. Germline CDR1 is MNHEY and CDR2 is SVGAGI. The CDR3 DNA reads as TGTGCCAGCAGTGCGGGACAGACCTACGAGCAGTACTTC. It specifies CASSAGQTYEQYF.

This clone has just a few counts. The chain joins TRBV9 to TRBJ2-7; D gene unclear. Germline assignment: CDR1 SGDLS and CDR2 YYNGEE. The CDR3 is 15 residues long. Trimming left V 0 bases short and J 4 bases short, with 14 bases between. The CDR3 DNA reads as TGTGCCAGCAGCGTAGATGTGCTGGGCTCTTACGAGCAGTACTTC. This encodes CASSVDVLGSYEQYF.

A word on this clone: Within the sample, other DNA sequences also encode this same CDR3. The J gene is TRBJ2-4, the V gene TRBV28; the match to TRBD2 covers 7 bases. The CDR3 is 14 residues long. Germline values: CDR1 MDHEN, CDR2 SYDVKM. Losses at the gene ends were 6 bases for V and 8 bases for J; bases not matched to a gene: 10. The CDR3 is CASSPWGAGDIQYF. The CDR3, as DNA: TGTGCCAGCAGCCCCTGGGGTGCGGGGGACATTCAGTACTTC.

The genes are TRBV11-2 and TRBJ2-7, with D perhaps TRBD2 (6 bases). V dropped 4 bases and J dropped 6 bases, with 10 bases sitting between them. This CDR3 is built from 12 residues. The germline V gene encodes CDR1 SGHAT and CDR2 FQNNGV. CDR3 DNA: TGTGCCAGCAGCTCCTGGGGGGTCGAGCAGTACTTC. Translating gives CASSSWGVEQYF.

The chain uses TRBV28 and TRBJ2-3, with TRBD2 identical over 8 bases. The trim removed 3 bases at V and 2 bases at J, leaving 7 bases unmatched. Germline assignment: CDR1 MDHEN and CDR2 SYDVKM. This CDR3 comprises 16 residues. In DNA form, the CDR3 reads TGTGCCAGCAGTTTCCTCTCAGCGGGGGACACAGATACGCAGTATTTT. It yields the protein CASSFLSAGDTDTQYF. Complete variable domain (other parts from reference TRBV28 and TRBJ2-3): DVKVTQSSRYLVKRTGEKVFLECVQDMDHENMFWYRQDPGLGLRLIYFSYDVKMKEKGDIPEGYSVSREKKERFSLILESASTNQTSMYLCASSFLSAGDTDTQYFGPGTRLTVL.

The V gene is TRBV5-5, the J gene TRBJ2-1; no definite D call. Germline V gene lookup returns CDR1 SGHKS and CDR2 YYEKEE (reference sequence). V was pared by 1 base and J by 8 bases, with 16 bases between. CDR3 length: 15 residues. The chain's CDR3 is CASSLRFVVGDEQFF. Written as DNA, the CDR3 is TGTGCCAGCAGCTTGCGTTTCGTGGTAGGAGATGAGCAGTTCTTC.

This rearrangement joins TRBV11-3 to TRBJ2-5, with 7 bases that match TRBD1. This CDR3 contains 14 residues. V lost 5 bases and J lost 5; bases outside the gene matches: 8. CDR1 and CDR2 (germline): SGHNT, YENEEA. CDR3 region: CASSASTGSETQYF. As DNA, the CDR3 is TGTGCCAGCAGCGCCTCGACAGGGAGCGAGACCCAGTACTTC.

The chain couples TRBV6-5 to TRBJ1-1; maybe TRBD1 (6 bases). The V gene lost 5 bases and the J gene lost 0 bases, with 10 bases spanning the gap. The CDR3 contains 14 residues. CDR1 and CDR2 (germline): MNHEY, SVGAGI. Written as DNA, the CDR3 is TGTGCCAGCAGTCGAACAGGGTTGAACACTGAAGCTTTCTTT. Amino acids: CASSRTGLNTEAFF.

This clone turned up a few times. The V call is TRBV5-1, the J call TRBJ2-5; 7 bases are a match to TRBD1. V dropped 3 bases and J dropped 4; count of bases not matched to a gene: 12. CDR1 is SGHRS, CDR2 YFSETQ, per germline. This CDR3 has 16 amino acids. DNA of the CDR3: TGCGCCAGCAGCTCTTCCAGGGGGTTAAGCATAGAGACCCAGTACTTC. Its protein product is CASSSSRGLSIETQYF.

The gene calls are TRBV4-2 and TRBJ2-3; the match to TRBD2 covers 7 bases. V dropped 0 bases and J dropped 4; count of bases not matched to a gene: 7. The CDR3 runs 16 residues. The germline V gene encodes CDR1 LGHNA and CDR2 YNFKEQ. The CDR3 region is CASSQDGRGRADTQYF. Here the CDR3 DNA reads TGTGCCAGCAGCCAAGACGGGCGGGGGAGGGCAGATACGCAGTATTTT.

This clone was counted between two and nine times. The rearrangement links TRBV5-1 to TRBJ1-4, with TRBD1 matching 7 bases. CDR3 size: 15 residues. Germline V gene sequence: CDR1 SGHRS, CDR2 YFSETQ. With 4 bases clipped from V and 8 bases from J, the junction kept 11 bases outside the gene matches. CDR3 protein: CASSPTGIGLEKLFF. CDR3 DNA: TGCGCCAGCAGCCCGACAGGGATTGGATTGGAAAAACTGTTTTTT.

The chain couples TRBV29-1 to TRBJ1-2, with 8 bases fitting TRBD1. Trimming took 2 bases from V and 7 from J; bases not matched to a gene: 15. CDR3 size: 16 residues. The germline V gene encodes CDR1 SQVTM and CDR2 ANQGSEA. This chain's CDR3 is CSVEFSGRGQRFGYTF. The CDR3 DNA reads TGCAGCGTTGAATTTAGTGGCAGGGGGCAAAGATTTGGCTACACCTTC.

The DNA of the CDR3 is TGTGCCAGTAGCCAGACTAGCGGGGTTGATACGCAGTATTTT. This gives the protein CASSQTSGVDTQYF. The chain joins TRBV19 to TRBJ2-3; 11 bases map to TRBD2. The CDR3 totals 14 residues. V lost 6 bases, J lost 6 bases, and 5 bases stayed unmatched. Germline V CDR1 and CDR2: LNHDA, SQIVND (reference sequence).

V is TRBV5-1 and J is TRBJ1-2; perhaps TRBD1 as D (5 bases). The germline gives CDR1 SGHRS, CDR2 YFSETQ. With 0 bases removed from V and 4 bases from J, the gap between germline ends came to 13 bases. The CDR3 consists of 15 residues. The CDR3: CASSLGDFYPYGYTF. In DNA form, the CDR3 reads TGCGCCAGCAGCTTGGGGGACTTTTACCCCTATGGCTACACCTTC.

This clone has more than one count but fewer than ten. The gene calls are TRBV4-3 and TRBJ1-1; D remains unclear. V lost 1 base and J 1 base, leaving 13 bases between the germline ends. The CDR3 covers 16 residues. Germline-derived CDR1 and CDR2 are LGHNA and YSLEER. In DNA, the CDR3 is TGCGCCAGCAGCCAAGGTCATGAGGGAACGAACACTGAAGCTTTCTTT. It translates to CASSQGHEGTNTEAFF.

This chain links TRBV4-1 with TRBJ1-6, with 7 nucleotides matching TRBD1. Unmatched junction bases numbered 9, after V lost 4 bases and J lost 6 bases. The CDR3 extends over 16 amino acids. Germline V lookup: CDR1 MGHRA, CDR2 YSYEKL. The CDR3 region has the DNA TGCGCCAGCAGCCCCGAAGGGGGCTTCTCTAATTCACCCCTCCACTTT. This codes for CASSPEGGFSNSPLHF.